Listed below are T cell receptor beta chains from one sample, sequenced in a study of T cells in Graves' hyperthyroidism and ophthalmopathy. TCRdb re-called the multiplex PCR reads with MiXCR, one entry per CDR3 protein. This sample carries roughly 500,000 distinct CDR3 sequences, just over 45% of them seen once, and the ten largest clones take around 20%. Sequenced input: peripheral blood or thyroid tissue (not recorded which). The receptor set was obtained from an adult woman with Graves' disease, either hyperthyroidism or ophthalmopathy (not recorded which). Each CDR3 is given with its conserved first and last residue. A D gene is named only where the DNA matches it firmly. Only part of the rows carry a size: once, few, many, or a class if the clone is expanded.

size: many; D: -; J: TRBJ2-2; V: TRBV7-3; DNA: TGTGCCAGCAGCTTCGGTGCCCCCGGGGAGCTGTTTTTT; CDR3: CASSFGAPGELFF
size: -; D: -; J: TRBJ2-2; V: TRBV7-2; DNA: TGTGCCAGCACCGAACATCCAGGGGAGCTGTTTTTT; CDR3: CASTEHPGELFF
size: many; D: TRBD1; J: TRBJ1-4; V: TRBV13; DNA: TGTGCCAGCAGCCCAGGGGGGTTCTCTGCTAATGAAAAACTGTTTTTT; CDR3: CASSPGGFSANEKLFF
size: -; D: -; J: TRBJ2-7; V: TRBV10-3; DNA: TGTGCCATCAAGATCTACGGACAGAACTACGAGCAGTACTTC; CDR3: CAIKIYGQNYEQYF
size: -; D: -; J: TRBJ1-1; V: TRBV12-3/TRBV12-4; DNA: TGTGCCAGCAGTGAAGGAGGCAAAGCTTTTTCCACTGAAGCTTTCTTT; CDR3: CASSEGGKAFSTEAFF
size: many; D: -; J: TRBJ2-5; V: TRBV20-1; DNA: TGCAGTGCGACTCCTATCGGACCAGGGACGGAGACCCAGTACTTC; CDR3: CSATPIGPGTETQYF
size: -; D: TRBD2; J: TRBJ2-7; V: TRBV10-3; DNA: TGTGCCATCACCCCGGGACTAGCGAGAGGGCCAGTGAGAAGCGAGCAGTACTTC; CDR3: CAITPGLARGPVRSEQYF
size: -; D: -; J: TRBJ1-6; V: TRBV5-5; DNA: TGTGCCAGCAGCTTGGCCAAGAGCTCCTATAATTCACCCCTCCACTTT; CDR3: CASSLAKSSYNSPLHF
size: -; D: -; J: TRBJ1-1; V: TRBV19; DNA: TGTGCCAGCAGTTGGGGTGGTTCTGAAGCTTTCTTT; CDR3: CASSWGGSEAFF
size: many; D: TRBD1; J: TRBJ1-1; V: TRBV20-1; DNA: TGCAGTGCCCCAACACGGGACAGGGGACGGAACACTGAAGCTTTCTTT; CDR3: CSAPTRDRGRNTEAFF
size: -; D: TRBD1; J: TRBJ1-6; V: TRBV10-3; DNA: TGTGCCATCAGTGGGGGAGACAGGGGCTATAATTCACCCCTCCACTTT; CDR3: CAISGGDRGYNSPLHF
size: many; D: -; J: TRBJ1-1; V: TRBV6-1; DNA: TGTGCCAGCAAAGCAGGGGAGGATACTGAAGCTTTCTTT; CDR3: CASKAGEDTEAFF
size: -; D: TRBD1; J: TRBJ1-5; V: TRBV7-8; DNA: TGTGCCAGCTCAAGGGACAGGGCAATGGGTAGCAATCAGCCCCAGCATTTT; CDR3: CASSRDRAMGSNQPQHF
size: few; D: -; J: TRBJ2-7; V: TRBV28; DNA: TGTGCCCTGGGAAGGGGGAACGAGCAGTACTTC; CDR3: CALGRGNEQYF
size: many; D: -; J: TRBJ1-1; V: TRBV2; DNA: TGTGCCAGCAGTGGCAGGGTTCAGGGCACTGAAGCTTTCTTT; CDR3: CASSGRVQGTEAFF
size: -; D: TRBD1; J: TRBJ2-7; V: TRBV5-1; DNA: TGCGCCAGCAGCCATGGGACAGGGGGCCTTGAGCAGTACTTC; CDR3: CASSHGTGGLEQYF
size: many; D: -; J: TRBJ1-1; V: TRBV4-1; DNA: TGCGCCAGCAGCCTATACCTGCCAGAGATGAACACTGAAGCTTTCTTT; CDR3: CASSLYLPEMNTEAFF
size: many; D: TRBD1; J: TRBJ2-5; V: TRBV5-1; DNA: TGCGCCAGCAGCCGCCCAGGGGGCCTAGAGACCCAGTACTTC; CDR3: CASSRPGGLETQYF
size: many; D: -; J: TRBJ1-1; V: TRBV5-1; DNA: TGCGCCAGCAGCGTGTGGACTGTAACTGAAGCTTTCTTT; CDR3: CASSVWTVTEAFF
size: -; D: TRBD1; J: TRBJ2-3; V: TRBV2; DNA: TGTGCCAGCAGTGAGGACAGGGCCGGCACAGATACGCAGTATTTT; CDR3: CASSEDRAGTDTQYF
size: -; D: -; J: TRBJ1-6; V: TRBV25-1; DNA: TGTGCCAGCGGACTAGGGACCGGCGGAGCACCCCTCCACTTT; CDR3: CASGLGTGGAPLHF
size: many; D: -; J: TRBJ1-5; V: TRBV20-1; DNA: TGCAGTGCTAGAGATCCGGAAGAAATATATCAGCCCCAGCATTTT; CDR3: CSARDPEEIYQPQHF
size: many; D: -; J: TRBJ2-3; V: TRBV10-3; DNA: TGTGCCATCAGCTCAACTAGTGCAGATACGCAGTATTTT; CDR3: CAISSTSADTQYF
size: -; D: TRBD1; J: TRBJ1-1; V: TRBV20-1; DNA: TGCAGTGCTACCGGGACAGGGATCAGGAGGGACACTGAAGCTTTCTTT; CDR3: CSATGTGIRRDTEAFF
size: -; D: TRBD2; J: TRBJ2-2; V: TRBV7-2; DNA: TGTGCCAGCAGACGGACTAGCGGTGGGGAGCTGTTTTTT; CDR3: CASRRTSGGELFF
size: -; D: TRBD2; J: TRBJ2-7; V: TRBV11-2; DNA: TGTGCCAGCCAACCTGGAGCGGGAGTGGGTGAGCAGTACTTC; CDR3: CASQPGAGVGEQYF
size: many; D: -; J: TRBJ1-3; V: TRBV9; DNA: TGTGCCAGCACCTCTACGAGCTCTGGAAACACCATATATTTT; CDR3: CASTSTSSGNTIYF
size: -; D: -; J: TRBJ2-7; V: TRBV20-1; DNA: TGCAGTGCTAGAGTGGGGGTATACGAGCAGTACTTC; CDR3: CSARVGVYEQYF
size: few; D: -; J: TRBJ2-5; V: TRBV28; DNA: TGTGCCAGCAGTTTTTTTCCCGACTGGACGGAACAAGAGACCCAGTACTTC; CDR3: CASSFFPDWTEQETQYF
size: -; D: -; J: TRBJ2-3; V: TRBV24-1; DNA: TGTGCCACCAGTGATCCCCATGGGGCTGACACAGATACGCAGTATTTT; CDR3: CATSDPHGADTDTQYF
size: -; D: -; J: TRBJ2-3; V: TRBV5-1; DNA: TGTGCCAGCAGCCTCGGACAGCGCCCTGGAGATACGCAGTATTTT; CDR3: CASSLGQRPGDTQYF
size: few; D: -; J: TRBJ2-7; V: TRBV28; DNA: TGTGCCAGCAGTTTACTTTTACAACGGCTTTACTTC; CDR3: CASSLLLQRLYF
size: -; D: -; J: TRBJ2-7; V: TRBV7-2; DNA: TGTGCCAGCAGCCCGAGGGACGGACCCGAGTACGAGCAGTACTTC; CDR3: CASSPRDGPEYEQYF
size: few; D: -; J: TRBJ1-1; V: TRBV2; DNA: TGTGCCAGCAACGACATGTTCAACACTGAAGCTTTCTTT; CDR3: CASNDMFNTEAFF
size: -; D: TRBD1; J: TRBJ1-5; V: TRBV6-6; DNA: TGTGCCAGCCGGGACAGTACCGTTCAGCCCCAGCATTTT; CDR3: CASRDSTVQPQHF
size: few; D: -; J: TRBJ1-2; V: TRBV25-1; DNA: TGTGCCAGCAGTTTCGGGCAGCCCTATGGCTACACCTTC; CDR3: CASSFGQPYGYTF
size: many; D: -; J: TRBJ2-7; V: TRBV3-1; DNA: TGTGCCAGCAGCCAAGTCTACGAGCAGTACTTC; CDR3: CASSQVYEQYF
size: many; D: -; J: TRBJ1-5; V: TRBV28; DNA: TGTGCCAGCAGTTCACCCGGATACAATCAGCCCCAGCATTTT; CDR3: CASSSPGYNQPQHF
size: -; D: TRBD1; J: TRBJ1-5; V: TRBV5-1; DNA: TGCGCCAGCAGCTCACCTCAGGGGGCGCAGCCCCAGCATTTT; CDR3: CASSSPQGAQPQHF
size: -; D: -; J: TRBJ2-7; V: TRBV19; DNA: TGTGCCAGTAGTCCTAACCTCTACGAGCAGTACTTC; CDR3: CASSPNLYEQYF
size: few; D: -; J: TRBJ2-7; V: TRBV7-9; DNA: TGTGCCAGCAGTTATGTCGGGTCCTACGAGCAGTACTTC; CDR3: CASSYVGSYEQYF
size: many; D: -; J: TRBJ2-2; V: TRBV2; DNA: TGTGCCAGCAGCTACCACACCGGGGAGCTGTTTTTT; CDR3: CASSYHTGELFF
size: few; D: TRBD1; J: TRBJ2-2; V: TRBV24-1; DNA: TGTGCCACCAGTGATTTGAGGGGGCGCAAAGGGACCGGGGAGCTGTTTTTT; CDR3: CATSDLRGRKGTGELFF
size: few; D: TRBD2; J: TRBJ2-2; V: TRBV5-1; DNA: TGCGCCAGCAGCTTCGTCCTAGCGGGGATAATCGGGGAGCTGTTTTTT; CDR3: CASSFVLAGIIGELFF
size: many; D: -; J: TRBJ2-2; V: TRBV7-9; DNA: TGTGCCAGCAGCTTAAAGGACGCAAACACCGGGGAGCTGTTTTTT; CDR3: CASSLKDANTGELFF
size: many; D: TRBD2; J: TRBJ2-7; V: TRBV11-2; DNA: TGTGCCAGCAGCCTCAGAGGGACTAGCGGGAGCCTCTCCCACGAGCAGTACTTC; CDR3: CASSLRGTSGSLSHEQYF
size: many; D: TRBD1; J: TRBJ1-5; V: TRBV6-6; DNA: TGTGCCAGCAGTTACCCGGACAGGGGTAGAGTTCAGCCCCAGCATTTT; CDR3: CASSYPDRGRVQPQHF
size: many; D: -; J: TRBJ1-1; V: TRBV2; DNA: TGTGCCAGCAGTGCGGGAACCTCCTGGCACATCGGATTGAACACTGAAGCTTTCTTT; CDR3: CASSAGTSWHIGLNTEAFF
size: many; D: -; J: TRBJ2-6; V: TRBV5-6; DNA: TGTGCCAGCAGCGCCATTGGGGGTGAGTGGGGCCCAATTTCTTCTGGGGCCAACGTCCTGACTTTC; CDR3: CASSAIGGEWGPISSGANVLTF
size: -; D: -; J: TRBJ2-5; V: TRBV9; DNA: TGTGCCAGCAGCGGAGGGGCAAGCAATCAGCCCCAGTACTTC; CDR3: CASSGGASNQPQYF
size: many; D: -; J: TRBJ1-1; V: TRBV14; DNA: TGTGCCAGCAGCCTATCCCGGGTGGCCGAAGCTTTCTTT; CDR3: CASSLSRVAEAFF
size: few; D: -; J: TRBJ2-7; V: TRBV28; DNA: TGTGCCAGCAGACCCGGGACATCTCGCGAGCAGTACTTC; CDR3: CASRPGTSREQYF
size: few; D: -; J: TRBJ1-2; V: TRBV28; DNA: TGTGCCAGCAACTCCGGGGGGCGTTCGAGTGGCTACACCTTC; CDR3: CASNSGGRSSGYTF